These 15 T cell receptor beta chains originate from one sample sequenced in a study of control samples from healthy donors and cancer patients. Data came from immunoSEQ multiplex PCR; TCRdb stores just in-frame clones and leaves some out. In the table there are more than 20,000 clones, around 83% of which are singletons. The source material was PBMCs. The receptor set was obtained from a man aged 55 to 69 with head and neck cancer.

The rearrangement uses TRBV7-2 and TRBJ2-5; perhaps TRBD2 as D (7 bases). V dropped 2 bases and J dropped 1 base, with 11 bases sitting between them. Germline-derived CDR1 and CDR2 are SGHTA and FQGNSA. The CDR3 runs 15 residues. Written as DNA, the CDR3 is TGTGCCAGCAGCTTACACGGGGGGCCCCAAGAGACCCAGTACTTC. Protein: CASSLHGGPQETQYF.

The rearrangement links TRBV15 to TRBJ2-5; TRBD1 agrees at 8 bases. From germline, CDR1 is LNHNV and CDR2 YYDKDF (reference sequence). Trimming cost V 1 base and J 3 bases; bases outside gene matches: 4. This CDR3 is 15 amino acids long. For the CDR3, the DNA is TGTGCCACCAGCAGAGTTGGACAGGGAGAAGAGACCCAGTACTTC. The encoded protein is CATSRVGQGEETQYF.

V gene TRBV19 combines with J gene TRBJ2-7, with 10 bases aligning to TRBD2. The germline CDR1 and CDR2 sequences are LNHDA and SQIVND (reference sequence). This CDR3 region has 15 residues. The junction had 6 bases not matched to a gene; V was cut back by 3 bases and J by 4 bases. The CDR3 DNA sequence: TGTGCCAGTAGTATCACCCTAGCGGGAGTGTACGAGCAGTACTTC. As protein: CASSITLAGVYEQYF.

The V call is TRBV7-2, the J call TRBJ1-1; TRBD1 matches 8 bases. CDR1 is SGHTA, CDR2 FQGNSA, per germline. V lost 4 bases to trimming and J lost 1 base; unmatched junction nucleotides: 11. The CDR3 has 17 amino acids. The CDR3 spells CASSWDRLNTGNTEAFF. The CDR3 coding sequence is TGTGCCAGCAGCTGGGACAGGTTGAACACCGGGAACACTGAAGCTTTCTTT.

The genes are TRBV2 and TRBJ2-3; D gene ambiguous. The V gene lost 2 bases and the J gene lost 4 bases, with 7 bases spanning the gap. This CDR3 has 13 amino acids. Germline V gene data show CDR1 as SNHLY and CDR2 as FYNNEI. The CDR3 DNA reads as TGTGCCAGCAGTGAAAACTGGGCAGATACGCAGTATTTT. Translated: CASSENWADTQYF. Together with reference TRBV2 and TRBJ2-3, the CDR3 gives the full variable domain: EPEVTQTPSHQVTQMGQEVILRCVPISNHLYFYWYRQILGQKVEFLVSFYNNEISEKSEIFDDQFSVERPDGSNFTLKIRSTKLEDSAMYFCASSENWADTQYFGPGTRLTVL.

This clone has just one count. V and J are TRBV5-1 and TRBJ2-1, with D hard to call. The ends were cut back, 0 bases at V and 4 bases at J, with 8 bases in the middle. Germline values: CDR1 SGHRS, CDR2 YFSETQ. This CDR3 contains 14 residues. CDR3 in DNA: TGCGCCAGCAGCTTGGCGGGCTTTTACAATGAGCAGTTCTTC. It specifies CASSLAGFYNEQFF.

The rearrangement joins TRBV30 to TRBJ2-2; D not certain. The V gene lost 0 bases and the J gene lost 4 bases, with 9 bases spanning the gap. There are 14 residues in the CDR3. Germline lookup yields CDR1 GTSNPN and CDR2 SVGIG (reference sequence). CDR3 bases: TGTGCCTGGAGTGTAAAAGGTACCACCGGGGAGCTGTTTTTT. It encodes CAWSVKGTTGELFF.

The V and J genes are TRBV12-3 or TRBV12-4 and TRBJ1-5; no reliable D call. The CDR3 is made up of 13 amino acids. Trimming took 4 bases from V and 7 from J, leaving 11 bases between them. CDR3 DNA: TGTGCCAGCAGTTCCCGAGCGCTACAGCCCCAGCATTTT. It specifies CASSSRALQPQHF.

The chain uses TRBV6-6 and TRBJ1-2, with D uncertain. Trimming removed 0 bases at V and 11 bases at J, with 10 bases between. Germline values: CDR1 MNHNY, CDR2 SVGAGI (reference sequence). The CDR3 spans 12 residues. The CDR3 spells CASSYSRERYTF. The CDR3 bases are TGTGCCAGCAGTTACTCGCGAGAAAGGTACACCTTC.

The CDR3 protein is CASSESETGGVRPAEVLQYF. DNA of the CDR3: TGTGCCAGCAGTGAATCTGAGACAGGGGGTGTGAGACCCGCAGAGGTCCTGCAGTACTTC. The rearrangement uses TRBV6-1 and TRBJ2-5, with TRBD1 matching over 9 bases. Germline trimming cut 2 bases from V and 11 bases from J; bases unmatched to any gene: 27. Germline-derived CDR1 and CDR2 are MNHNS and SASEGT. The CDR3 runs 20 residues.

V is TRBV19 and J is TRBJ2-7, with a weak D call TRBD2 (5 bases). Trimming took off 2 bases at V and 1 base at J, with 21 bases between the two ends. The CDR3 runs 18 residues. Germline V gives CDR1 LNHDA, CDR2 SQIVND (reference sequence). CDR3 sequence reads: CASSITPPGREPSYEQYF. The CDR3 region has the DNA TGTGCCAGTAGTATAACCCCCCCAGGACGGGAACCATCCTACGAGCAGTACTTC.

This chain joins TRBV28 and TRBJ2-5; unclear D gene. Trimming shortened V by 8 bases and J by 1 base, and 11 bases separated the two germline ends. Germline CDR1 MDHEN, CDR2 SYDVKM. This CDR3 has 13 residues. The CDR3 sequence is CASSSYFQETQYF. The CDR3 DNA reads as TGTGCCAGCTCATCCTACTTCCAAGAGACCCAGTACTTC. Using reference TRBV28 and TRBJ2-5 for the parts outside the CDR3, the full variable domain is DVKVTQSSRYLVKRTGEKVFLECVQDMDHENMFWYRQDPGLGLRLIYFSYDVKMKEKGDIPEGYSVSREKKERFSLILESASTNQTSMYLCASSSYFQETQYFGPGTRLLVL.

This clone was detected once. The genes are TRBV2 and TRBJ2-7, with D perhaps matching TRBD1 or TRBD2 (5 bases each). This CDR3 is 15 amino acids long. Trimming shortened V by 3 bases and J by 2 bases, and 14 bases separated the two germline ends. CDR1 and CDR2 from the germline V gene are SNHLY and FYNNEI. For the CDR3, the DNA is TGTGCCAGCAGTGAGGGGGTAGCGAGGACCTACGAGCAGTACTTC. Protein sequence: CASSEGVARTYEQYF.

This clone has only a few counts. J is TRBJ2-3 and V is TRBV7-6, with 10 bases fitting TRBD1. The trim removed 5 bases at V and 4 bases at J, leaving 6 bases unmatched. Germline V gene data show CDR1 as SGHVS and CDR2 as FNYEAQ. The CDR3 consists of 15 residues. The CDR3 region is CASSRGQGNADTQYF. The DNA of the CDR3 is TGTGCCAGCAGCCGGGGACAGGGGAATGCAGATACGCAGTATTTT. Drawing the rest from reference TRBV7-6 and TRBJ2-3, the complete variable domain is GAGVSQSPRYKVTKRGQDVALRCDPISGHVSLYWYRQALGQGPEFLTYFNYEAQQDKSGLPNDRFSAERPEGSISTLTIQRTEQRDSAMYRCASSRGQGNADTQYFGPGTRLTVL.

The genes are TRBV27 and TRBJ2-1, with no clear D. Trimming removed 5 bases at V and 2 bases at J, with 7 bases between. Per the germline V gene, CDR1 is MNHEY and CDR2 is SMNVEV (reference sequence). CDR3 length: 13 residues. The CDR3 DNA is TGTGCCAGCAGTCCCTCAGCCTACAATGAGCAGTTCTTC. The encoded protein is CASSPSAYNEQFF.